Shown below are 26 T cell receptor beta chains from a single sample sequenced in a study of T cells after yellow fever vaccination. MiXCR, applied by TCRdb to the 5' RACE reads, yields one record per CDR3 protein. The sample has 200,000 to 300,000 distinct CDR3 sequences, 6% to 8% seen once. The source material was CD4+ T cells sorted from PBMCs, sampled on the day of the yellow fever booster vaccination. The receptors here all came from a man aged 25 to 40 who received the YFV17D yellow fever vaccine.

The chain employs TRBV5-1 and TRBJ1-2; D perhaps matches TRBD1 (5 bases). Germline lookup yields CDR1 SGHRS and CDR2 YFSETQ. V lost 4 bases and J lost 5, with 15 bases in between. The length of the CDR3 is 14 residues. CDR3 sequence reads: CASSLLTADYGYTF. The DNA for the CDR3 is TGCGCCAGCAGCCTATTGACAGCTGATTATGGCTACACCTTC.

Note on this clonotype: Germline is not matched at one junction end, which may reflect a read error. This sequence joins TRBV4-2 and TRBJ2-1; 11 bases are shared with TRBD2. The V gene's germline CDR1 is LGHNA and CDR2 YNFKEQ. The CDR3 sequence is 17 residues long. The CDR3 DNA follows: TGTGCCATCAGCCAAGAACATAGCGGGAGGGCCTACAATGAGCAGTTCTTC. It translates to CAISQEHSGRAYNEQFF.

This clonotype appeared a few times. The chain carries TRBV5-1 and TRBJ2-5, with 10 bases lining up with TRBD2. Per the germline V gene, CDR1 is SGHRS and CDR2 is YFSETQ. The ends lost 4 bases at V and 5 bases at J; junction bases unmatched: 5. This CDR3 region has 14 residues. CDR3 nucleotide sequence: TGCGCCAGCAGCAGCGGGAGGGCCGGGGAGACCCAGTACTTC. This sequence encodes CASSSGRAGETQYF. Filled out from reference TRBV5-1 and TRBJ2-5, the complete variable domain reads KAGVTQTPRYLIKTRGQQVTLSCSPISGHRSVSWYQQTPGQGLQFLFEYFSETQRNKGNFPGRFSGRQFSNSRSEMNVSTLELGDSALYLCASSSGRAGETQYFGPGTRLLVL.

This clonotype showed up many times. The chain links TRBV4-2 to TRBJ1-6; a possible D gene is TRBD1 (6 bases). Germline V gene sequence: CDR1 LGHNA, CDR2 YNFKEQ. The CDR3 sequence is 15 residues long. V was cut by 4 bases and J by 6 bases, with 13 bases left in between. Here the CDR3 DNA reads TGTGCCAGCAGCCCTGGACAGAATTCTAATTCACCCCTCCACTTT. Translating it yields CASSPGQNSNSPLHF.

The chain is built from TRBV12-3 or TRBV12-4 and TRBJ1-6; 9 bases are shared with TRBD1. This CDR3 region has 14 residues. J was trimmed by 10 bases and V by 6 bases; bases with no gene match: 7. The CDR3 here is CASRRGQGGSPLHF. In DNA form, the CDR3 reads TGTGCCAGCAGGAGGGGACAGGGTGGATCACCCCTCCACTTT.

This clonotype was recorded many times. The chain combines TRBV7-9 with TRBJ1-1; the D is unclear. The CDR3 length is 14 residues. Germline V lookup: CDR1 SEHNR, CDR2 FQNEAQ (reference sequence). With 5 bases removed from V and 5 bases from J, the gap between germline ends came to 15 bases. CDR3 region: CASSQGKALTEAFF. DNA of the CDR3: TGTGCCAGCAGCCAAGGGAAGGCATTGACTGAAGCTTTCTTT. Based on the CDR3 plus reference TRBV7-9 and TRBJ1-1, the full variable domain is DTGVSQNPRHKITKRGQNVTFRCDPISEHNRLYWYRQTLGQGPEFLTYFQNEAQLEKSRLLSDRFSAERPKGSFSTLEIQRTEQGDSAMYLCASSQGKALTEAFFGQGTRLTVV.

The chain joins TRBV14 to TRBJ2-1; no definite D call. Germline V gene data show CDR1 as SGHDN and CDR2 as FVKESK. V lost 7 bases, J lost 11 bases, and 12 bases lay in between. This CDR3 contains 11 residues. The CDR3 DNA reads TGTGCCAGCACCTCCTTGGGCAAGCAGTTCTTC. Protein sequence: CASTSLGKQFF. The whole variable domain, filled in from reference TRBV14 and TRBJ2-1, reads EAGVTQFPSHSVIEKGQTVTLRCDPISGHDNLYWYRRVMGKEIKFLLHFVKESKQDESGMPNNRFLAERTGGTYSTLKVQPAELEDSGVYFCASTSLGKQFFGPGTRLTVL.

This clonotype was picked up many times. The V gene is TRBV5-1, the J gene TRBJ1-1; TRBD1 is a possible D gene (6 bases). Trimming took off 4 bases at V and 4 bases at J, with 17 bases between the two ends. The V gene's germline CDR1 is SGHRS and CDR2 YFSETQ. The length of the CDR3 is 15 residues. The CDR3 protein is CASSPSSGTLTEAFF. CDR3 DNA sequence: TGCGCCAGCAGCCCCTCAAGCGGGACACTCACTGAAGCTTTCTTT.

Only a few counts were recorded for this clonotype. The chain uses TRBV18 and TRBJ2-5; no definite D call. CDR3 length: 13 amino acids. Per the germline V gene, CDR1 is KGHSH and CDR2 is LQKENI. V gave up 5 bases and J gave up 5 bases, with 12 bases separating them. DNA for the CDR3: TGTGCCAGCTCAAGTCTAAGGGATGAGACCCAGTACTTC. It codes for CASSSLRDETQYF.

This clonotype was found a few times. This CDR3 is missing its conserved last phenylalanine or tryptophan, likely due to a read error. V gene TRBV10-3 combines with J gene TRBJ2-5; TRBD1 matches 8 bases. Looked up from germline, CDR1 is ENHRY and CDR2 is SYGVKD. Trimming cost V 6 bases and J 5 bases; bases outside gene matches: 8. The CDR3 runs to 14 residues. For the CDR3, the DNA is TGTGCCATCAGCTCCGGACAGGGTGACGAGACCCAGTACTAC. Encoded protein: CAISSGQGDETQYY.

This clonotype has a count of ten or more. The chain is built from TRBV5-4 and TRBJ2-7; 13 bases match TRBD2. The CDR3 totals 15 residues. V lost 2 bases and J lost 6; bases outside the gene matches: 5. Per the germline V gene, CDR1 is SGHNT and CDR2 is YYREEE (reference sequence). The CDR3 DNA sequence: TGTGCCAGCAGCTTTGGACTAGCGGGAGCGGGCGAGCAGTACTTC. It is translated as CASSFGLAGAGEQYF.

The genes are TRBV20-1 and TRBJ1-1; D gene ambiguous. Germline V gene lookup returns CDR1 DFQATT and CDR2 SNEGSKA (reference sequence). Deletions cut 6 bases from V and 1 base from J, with 15 bases between. This CDR3 contains 14 residues. This chain's CDR3 is CSAPSKGWNTEAFF. The CDR3 bases are TGCAGTGCACCCTCGAAGGGTTGGAACACTGAAGCTTTCTTT.

This sequence joins TRBV29-1 and TRBJ1-1; 7 positions agree with TRBD1. V lost 7 bases and J lost 1; bases outside the gene matches: 9. Per the germline V gene, CDR1 is SQVTM and CDR2 is ANQGSEA. This CDR3 contains 14 residues. CDR3 protein: CSAADRVPNTEAFF. In nucleotides, the CDR3 is TGCAGCGCCGCCGACAGGGTGCCGAACACTGAAGCTTTCTTT.

This clonotype was counted between two and nine times. In nucleotides, the CDR3 is TGCAGTGCTACCTTTAATCGGAGGAGTGGCTACACCTTC. It specifies CSATFNRRSGYTF. This rearrangement joins TRBV20-1 to TRBJ1-2; D not certain. Germline V CDR1 and CDR2: DFQATT, SNEGSKA (reference sequence). This CDR3 is built from 13 residues. Trimming pared 4 bases from V and 7 bases from J, leaving 16 bases between.

This clonotype has at least ten counts. This chain links TRBV20-1 with TRBJ2-3; possibly TRBD1 or TRBD2 for D (5 bases each). The germline V and J ends were trimmed by 3 bases and 5 bases, with 18 bases remaining between them. CDR1 DFQATT and CDR2 SNEGSKA come from the germline V gene (reference sequence). There are 15 residues in the CDR3. The CDR3 DNA reads as TGCAGTGCTAGTAGAGGCCTAGCTGGGGGAGATACGCAGTATTTT. Translated: CSASRGLAGGDTQYF.

The sample holds one count of this clonotype. At one of its ends the junction is not consistent with the germline gene, which may arise from a read error. The V and J genes are TRBV20-1 and TRBJ2-2; D ambiguous. Germline CDR1 and CDR2: DFQATT and SNEGSKA (reference sequence). This CDR3 contains 17 residues. CDR3 bases: TGCTGTGCTAGAATGCCGGGTCGGCTATCGAACACCGGGGAGCTGTTTTTT. This codes for CCARMPGRLSNTGELFF.

Many counts were recorded for this clonotype. The V and J genes are TRBV12-3 or TRBV12-4 and TRBJ2-7; D is ambiguous. The CDR3 is 12 amino acids. Trimming took 2 bases from V and 0 from J, leaving 2 bases between them. The CDR3 sequence is CASSLHSYEQYF. CDR3 DNA: TGTGCCAGCAGTTTACACTCCTACGAGCAGTACTTC.

Ten or more counts support this clonotype. This chain uses TRBV29-1 with TRBJ2-3; D gene ambiguous. The CDR3 contains 10 residues. V dropped 7 bases and J dropped 2 bases, with 4 bases sitting between them. CDR1 and CDR2 from the germline V gene are SQVTM and ANQGSEA. The CDR3 DNA reads as TGCAGCGCCGCCACAGATACGCAGTATTTT. Its protein is CSAATDTQYF.

This clonotype was observed a handful of times. J is TRBJ2-3 and V is TRBV7-2; the match to TRBD2 covers 8 bases. V gave up 4 bases and J gave up 4 bases; unmatched junction bases: 13. The CDR3 has 17 residues. The germline gives CDR1 SGHTA, CDR2 FQGNSA. This CDR3 is CASSSQTSVLAADTQYF. CDR3 bases: TGTGCCAGCAGCTCGCAGACTAGCGTACTAGCGGCAGATACGCAGTATTTT.

In its sample, this clonotype was seen many times. The chain carries TRBV7-2 and TRBJ2-2; TRBD2 agrees at 8 bases. The CDR3 covers 16 residues. The trim removed 0 bases at V and 3 bases at J, leaving 3 bases unmatched. Germline V gene lookup returns CDR1 SGHTA and CDR2 FQGNSA. The CDR3, as DNA: TGTGCCAGCAGCTTAGCGGGGACTAGTTACACCGGGGAGCTGTTTTTT. Protein: CASSLAGTSYTGELFF.

A word on this clonotype: With a much larger clone just one base away, this may be a read error. The rearrangement joins TRBV29-1 to TRBJ2-3; TRBD2 matches at 7 bases. CDR3 length equals 13 residues. Germline CDR1 reads SQVTM; CDR2 reads ANQGSEA. CDR3 sequence: CSAESGNGDTQYF. The CDR3 DNA sequence: TGCAGCGCTGAAAGCGGGAATGGAGATACGCAGTATTTT.

This clonotype was seen only a few times. The chain couples TRBV7-9 to TRBJ2-2; D is perhaps TRBD2 (5 bases). CDR3 length: 15 residues. Between the trimmed V and J ends, which lost 5 bases and 1 base, there was a span of 11 bases. Germline V lookup: CDR1 SEHNR, CDR2 FQNEAQ (reference sequence). The CDR3 is CASSLGGQNTGELFF. CDR3 nucleotide sequence: TGTGCCAGCAGCCTAGGCGGGCAGAACACCGGGGAGCTGTTTTTT. Based on the CDR3 plus reference TRBV7-9 and TRBJ2-2, the full variable domain is DTGVSQNPRHKITKRGQNVTFRCDPISEHNRLYWYRQTLGQGPEFLTYFQNEAQLEKSRLLSDRFSAERPKGSFSTLEIQRTEQGDSAMYLCASSLGGQNTGELFFGEGSRLTVL.

The rearrangement uses TRBV28 and TRBJ2-2; D uncertain. The CDR3 spans 13 residues. Looked up from germline, CDR1 is MDHEN and CDR2 is SYDVKM. V lost 5 bases and J lost 3, with 7 bases in between. As DNA, the CDR3 is TGTGCCAGCAGTGGCCCGTACACCGGGGAGCTGTTTTTT. This codes for CASSGPYTGELFF. Looking up the rest from reference TRBV28 and TRBJ2-2 gives the full variable domain: DVKVTQSSRYLVKRTGEKVFLECVQDMDHENMFWYRQDPGLGLRLIYFSYDVKMKEKGDIPEGYSVSREKKERFSLILESASTNQTSMYLCASSGPYTGELFFGEGSRLTVL.

In its sample, this clonotype was seen many times. The V gene is TRBV4-2, the J gene TRBJ2-1; tentatively, D is TRBD2 (6 bases). V was trimmed by 0 bases and J by 4 bases, leaving 16 bases between them. The CDR3 is made up of 17 amino acids. CDR1 is LGHNA, CDR2 YNFKEQ, per germline. For the CDR3, the DNA is TGTGCCAGCAGCCAAGATTGGGCGGGAACCATTTACAATGAGCAGTTCTTC. Residues: CASSQDWAGTIYNEQFF.

This clonotype was counted between two and nine times. The V and J genes are TRBV30 and TRBJ1-1; D gene uncertain. There are 15 residues in the CDR3. V lost 1 base to trimming and J lost 3 bases, with 15 bases between them. Germline V gene data show CDR1 as GTSNPN and CDR2 as SVGIG (reference sequence). CDR3 DNA: TGTGCCTGGAGTGCGGGGTTCTCGAAGGACACTGAAGCTTTCTTT. Translating gives CAWSAGFSKDTEAFF.

The chain joins TRBV24-1 to TRBJ2-1; either TRBD1 or TRBD2 may fit D (5 bases each). CDR1 and CDR2 (germline): KGHDR, SFDVKD. The CDR3 is made up of 15 amino acids. V was shortened by 3 bases and J by 5 bases, with 13 bases between the two germline ends. The CDR3 nucleotides read TGTGCCACCAGTGATAGCCGGGACGATAACAATGAGCAGTTCTTC. It is translated as CATSDSRDDNNEQFF.